These 17 T cell receptor beta chains were sequenced from one sample in a study of T cells in Graves' hyperthyroidism and ophthalmopathy. The CDR3 regions of TCR beta were amplified from RNA transcripts. First-round RT-PCR targeting the TCR CDR3 was performed with the HTBI primer set. A single record per CDR3 protein comes from TCRdb applying MiXCR to the multiplex PCR reads. The sample yields more than 350,000 distinct CDR3 sequences, about 17% seen once. Sequenced material: blood. These receptor sequences come from a woman in her 30s with Graves' hyperthyroidism that later progressed to Graves' ophthalmopathy.

The chain has TRBV29-1 and TRBJ2-1; 8 bases are a match to TRBD2. V gave up 8 bases and J gave up 8 bases; unmatched junction bases: 14. This CDR3 region has 14 residues. Germline CDR1 is SQVTM and CDR2 is ANQGSEA. The CDR3 sequence is CSCTGAASGYEQFF. The CDR3, as DNA: TGCAGCTGCACAGGTGCGGCTAGCGGGTATGAGCAGTTCTTC.

This clonotype was counted at least ten times. The chain is built from TRBV2 and TRBJ1-1; 9 bases are shared with TRBD1. Looked up from germline, CDR1 is SNHLY and CDR2 is FYNNEI. This CDR3 comprises 14 residues. The J segment lost 6 bases and the V segment lost 5 bases, leaving 7 bases of the junction unmatched. The CDR3 protein is CASSLQGAGAEAFF. CDR3 sequence (DNA): TGTGCCAGCAGTTTACAGGGGGCCGGTGCTGAAGCTTTCTTT. The variable domain in full, with the rest retrieved from reference TRBV2 and TRBJ1-1, is EPEVTQTPSHQVTQMGQEVILRCVPISNHLYFYWYRQILGQKVEFLVSFYNNEISEKSEIFDDQFSVERPDGSNFTLKIRSTKLEDSAMYFCASSLQGAGAEAFFGQGTRLTVV.

This clonotype showed up many times. The chain joins TRBV10-3 to TRBJ2-5, with D unresolved. There are 13 residues in the CDR3. The V gene lost 3 bases and the J gene lost 5 bases, with 10 bases spanning the gap. Germline V gene data show CDR1 as ENHRY and CDR2 as SYGVKD. CDR3 DNA: TGTGCCATCAGTGAAAACCCCGAGGAGACCCAGTACTTC. Residues: CAISENPEETQYF.

The chain joins TRBV27 to TRBJ2-1; unclear D gene. The CDR3 is 14 amino acids. Trimming removed 8 bases from V and 0 bases from J, with 11 bases in between. The germline gives CDR1 MNHEY, CDR2 SMNVEV (reference sequence). The CDR3, as DNA: TGTGCCAGCTCCCCGCCTAGCTCCTACAATGAGCAGTTCTTC. Its protein is CASSPPSSYNEQFF.

This clonotype has a count of ten or more. J is TRBJ2-3 and V is TRBV29-1, with D possibly matching TRBD2 (6 bases). CDR1 is SQVTM and CDR2 is ANQGSEA in the germline V gene. The CDR3 runs 17 residues. The V and J ends lost 0 bases and 4 bases respectively, with 20 bases between them. CDR3 sequence: CSVEDPDGEVPPDTQYF. The CDR3 DNA sequence: TGCAGCGTTGAAGATCCCGACGGGGAGGTCCCACCAGATACGCAGTATTTT.

Concerning this clonotype itself: A much bigger clone sits one base away, suggesting this may be a read error. This chain joins TRBV11-2 and TRBJ2-1; 7 nucleotides agree with TRBD1. After removal of 3 bases from V and 8 bases from J, the junction contained 16 bases not matched to a gene. Germline-derived CDR1 and CDR2 are SGHAT and FQNNGV. The CDR3 is made up of 17 amino acids. The CDR3 here is CASSFLVDRARGDEQFF. CDR3 in DNA: TGTGCCAGCAGCTTCCTCGTAGACAGGGCCAGAGGGGATGAGCAGTTCTTC.

This clonotype was counted only a few times. The V gene is TRBV5-6, the J gene TRBJ2-7; the D gene is possibly TRBD1 (7 bases). Trimming pared 10 bases from V and 3 bases from J, leaving 20 bases between. The CDR3 is made up of 14 amino acids. Germline CDR1 is SGHDT and CDR2 is YYEEEE. This CDR3 reads CAGPRGTEFYEQYF. The CDR3 nucleotides are TGTGCCGGACCCCGGGGGACAGAGTTCTACGAGCAGTACTTC.

There are many counts of this clonotype. V and J are TRBV28 and TRBJ1-4, with a weak D call TRBD1 (6 bases). The CDR3 runs to 14 residues. The ends were cut back, 1 base at V and 7 bases at J, with 10 bases in the middle. Germline lookup yields CDR1 MDHEN and CDR2 SYDVKM. The CDR3: CASSLSGDGEKLFF. The CDR3 DNA reads TGTGCCAGCAGTTTATCAGGGGATGGTGAAAAACTGTTTTTT.

The chain employs TRBV19 and TRBJ2-5, with 11 positions matching TRBD2. The germline V gene has CDR1 LNHDA and CDR2 SQIVND (reference sequence). V lost 5 bases and J lost 3; bases outside the gene matches: 8. The CDR3 totals 16 residues. The CDR3 region is CASSSRGTSGKETQYF. The CDR3 DNA is TGTGCCAGTAGTTCGCGCGGGACTAGCGGCAAAGAGACCCAGTACTTC.

This clonotype was detected ten times or more. This chain connects TRBV19 to TRBJ1-5, with 7 bases fitting TRBD1. Germline-derived CDR1 and CDR2 are LNHDA and SQIVND (reference sequence). CDR3 length: 15 residues. Trimming removed 6 bases from V and 6 bases from J; junction bases left unmatched: 11. CDR3 sequence: CASRPLDREGQPQHF. CDR3 DNA sequence: TGTGCCAGTAGACCCCTCGACAGGGAAGGTCAGCCCCAGCATTTT.

This clonotype has at least ten counts. The genes are TRBV6-1 and TRBJ2-7; D possibly corresponds to TRBD1 (7 bases). This CDR3 spans 14 amino acids. The V gene's germline CDR1 is MNHNS and CDR2 SASEGT. V lost 3 bases and J 4 bases, leaving 13 bases between the germline ends. CDR3 sequence (DNA): TGTGCCAGCAGTGAGTGGGGGGACAGTTACGAGCAGTACTTC. It is translated as CASSEWGDSYEQYF.

This clonotype has a count of ten or more. The chain recombines TRBV28 with TRBJ2-1; TRBD2 matches 10 bases. Germline CDR1 is MDHEN and CDR2 is SYDVKM. V lost 5 bases to trimming and J lost 7 bases; unmatched junction nucleotides: 11. CDR3 size: 16 residues. The CDR3 reads CASSRRAGGPRNEQFF. CDR3 DNA: TGTGCCAGCAGTCGCCGAGCGGGAGGGCCGCGGAATGAGCAGTTCTTC.

At least ten counts were recorded for this clonotype. The chain couples TRBV15 to TRBJ2-1, with D possibly TRBD1 on 5 matching bases. CDR1 LNHNV and CDR2 YYDKDF come from the germline V gene (reference sequence). This CDR3 comprises 16 residues. Between the trimmed V and J ends, which lost 1 base and 3 bases, there was a span of 13 bases. In nucleotides, the CDR3 is TGTGCCACCAGCAGAGGAAGGGGTGTCGACTACAATGAGCAGTTCTTC. Residues: CATSRGRGVDYNEQFF.

This clonotype was recorded many times. The J gene is TRBJ2-7, the V gene TRBV19, with a weak D call TRBD1 (5 bases). CDR3 size: 14 residues. CDR1 and CDR2 from the germline V gene are LNHDA and SQIVND (reference sequence). Between the trimmed V and J ends, which lost 3 bases and 2 bases, there was a span of 11 bases. The DNA for the CDR3 is TGTGCCAGTAGTATCACAGGAACAACCTACGAGCAGTACTTC. This codes for CASSITGTTYEQYF.

This clonotype was seen repeatedly, ten times or more. The V and J genes are TRBV5-1 and TRBJ1-5; the match to TRBD1 covers 7 bases. With 6 bases clipped from V and 4 bases from J, the junction kept 10 bases outside the gene matches. The CDR3 consists of 15 residues. Germline CDR1 is SGHRS and CDR2 is YFSETQ. Here the CDR3 reads CASNRDSPWNQPQHF. CDR3 bases: TGCGCCAGCAATCGGGACAGCCCTTGGAATCAGCCCCAGCATTTT.

This clonotype has ten or more counts. The chain combines TRBV28 with TRBJ2-5, with D possibly TRBD2 on 5 matching bases. The V gene lost 3 bases and the J gene lost 4 bases, with 9 bases spanning the gap. This CDR3 region has 13 residues. CDR1 is MDHEN and CDR2 is SYDVKM in the germline V gene. CDR3 nucleotide sequence: TGTGCCAGCAGTTTGCCCAGCGGAGAGACCCAGTACTTC. Its protein is CASSLPSGETQYF.

This clonotype showed up many times. The V gene is TRBV2, the J gene TRBJ2-1; D unclear. Looked up from germline, CDR1 is SNHLY and CDR2 is FYNNEI. Trimming removed 0 bases at V and 4 bases at J, with 34 bases between. This CDR3 comprises 23 residues. As DNA, the CDR3 is TGTGCCAGCAGTGAAGCGCTTTCGGCGTTTTATTCCTCGTTCTTTAGGTTTTACAATGAGCAGTTCTTC. This gives the protein CASSEALSAFYSSFFRFYNEQFF.